This entry is about one TCR beta chain. Its antigen target is currently unknown. Base qualities were left out, and no much larger clone turns up one base away. Preparation of the library involved multiplex PCR. Sequencing instrument: Illumina HiSeq 4000. CDR3 regions were amplified by Arm-PCR with iRepertoire HTBI primers to construct TCR beta libraries. Gel purification was performed on PCR products prior to sequencing. On the study's bioinformatics: Gene usage analysis of CDR3 amino acid clonotypes relied on the roughly 60 TRBV and about 15 TRBJ segments identified across samples. COPE and FqMerger were used to merge the filtered high-quality paired reads into contigs. BLAST was used to align contigs to IMGT TRBV, TRBD and TRBJ reference genes, with CDR3 defined following IMGT. Any clonotype with a frequency above 0.1% was counted as a highly expanded clone. Shannon entropy served as the measure of repertoire diversity, while the Gini coefficient captured V-J evenness. Clonotypes shared by more than one individual were considered public. TCRdb passed the public sequencing reads through fastp at Q25 and MiXCR, retaining productive beta sequences. When rows share a CDR3 protein, they turn into one entry using the most common DNA and genes. TCRdb's processing, not the authors' own work, is the source of the V and J calls. A total of 350,000 to 550,000 distinct CDR3 sequences appear in this sample, roughly 15% of them only once. 23% of the sample comes from the top ten.

The sample's time point, from its label and the paper: newly diagnosed GD, antithyroid drugs for less than 3 months. For both TCR sequencing and RNA sequencing, RNA was extracted from PBMCs using TRIzol. The diagnosis of Graves' disease followed American Thyroid Association guidelines. Patients for the study were recruited at an endocrinology department in Xi'an, China. From each patient, approximately 9.9 milliliters of peripheral blood was collected into an EDTA anticoagulant tube. PBMCs were isolated by Ficoll Paque Plus density gradient separation without further T cell sorting. An Agilent 2100 Bioanalyzer and agarose gel were used to check RNA quality, and a NanoDrop 2000 was used to measure RNA concentration. The germline ends are 13 bases apart after V is trimmed by 2 bases and J by 8 bases. From a lookup of the germline V gene (reference sequence), CDR1 and CDR2 are LNHDA and SQIVND. The CDR3 runs 14 amino acids, cysteine and phenylalanine included. The read is trimmed to its CDR3 DNA, 42 bases read in frame from base 1.

This specimen belongs to a study of regulatory T cells in long-lasting Graves disease (dated by TCRdb to about 2021). At the level of the whole study: Newly diagnosed Graves' disease patients had taken antithyroid drugs for less than 3 months. Peripheral blood TCR sequencing and RNA sequencing compared persistent Graves' disease patients with newly diagnosed Graves' disease patients. A total of around 35 samples underwent TCR sequencing: 13 from persistent and roughly 20 from newly diagnosed Graves' disease patients. The study took place in China and was registered as a clinical trial.

General study outcomes and caveats: Patients with persistent disease shared more public clonotypes (under 3,000) than newly diagnosed patients did (more than 900). Persistent Graves' disease patients showed lower TCR Shannon entropy and fewer highly expanded clones than newly diagnosed patients, suggesting clonal expansion. Sequencing and analysis were limited to the TCR beta chain. Because the primary lesion, thyroid tissue, could not be accessed, the study looked at peripheral blood alone. The small sample size was acknowledged by the authors as a limitation that may reduce accuracy. Preferential use of TRBV28, TRBJ1-2 and TRBJ2-5 was observed in persistent disease, whereas TRBV20-1 and TRBJ2-1 were favored in newly diagnosed disease.

This same sample was also part of a study on T cells in Graves' hyperthyroidism and ophthalmopathy. As the second study states: A patient counted as having stable Graves' hyperthyroidism if no progression to ophthalmopathy occurred over 18 months of follow-up. Hyperthyroidism patients were newly diagnosed, had a disease duration of under 2 months, and were aged 18 to 65 years. Exclusion was applied to patients with uncontrolled infections, other autoimmune diseases, pregnancy or lactation. Diagnoses were based on clinical symptoms, serum thyroxine and TRAb, thyroid ultrasound and orbital computed tomography. A first-round RT-PCR of the TCR CDR3 used the HTBI primer set with the Qiagen OneStep RT-PCR kit. Blood samples also contained most of the expanded thyroid clonotypes (frequency above 0.001), which suggests that blood repertoires may reflect thyroid immune responses. A 13 V-J signature model separated ophthalmopathy from stable hyperthyroidism, with around 91% sensitivity and 81% to 82% specificity in cross-validation and 80%/75% in testing. During validation, the model predicted progression to ophthalmopathy a median of about 6.3 months ahead of onset, with 60% to 71% sensitivity and 72% to 80% specificity. A discovery cohort of roughly 100 patients, roughly 45 with Graves' ophthalmopathy and more than 55 with stable Graves' hyperthyroidism, was used to find distinguishing TCR V-J signatures. Prospective prediction of ophthalmopathy was tested in an independent validation cohort of some 19 hyperthyroidism patients and approximately 17 patients who later progressed to ophthalmopathy. The 100 or so discovery patients were randomly divided into training and test sets at a 7:3 ratio. In addition, the study compared T-cell repertoires in thyroid tissue and in blood from five or six Graves' hyperthyroidism patients. Following sampling, methimazole starting at 30 mg daily was given to hyperthyroidism patients, and high-dose intravenous methylprednisolone was given to ophthalmopathy patients. The libraries were constructed in a second round of multiplex PCR and then size-selected and purified. The libraries were sequenced on an Illumina HiSeq2000 using paired-end 100 bp reads. SOAPnuke was used to process the raw data, with reads discarded if the reads contained adapters or uncalled bases, had a mean Phred below 15, or lacked an exact constant-primer or identifier match. High-quality paired reads were merged using COPE v1.2.5, and each unique nucleotide sequence was defined as a clonotype. Clonotypes were aligned to IMGT TRBV, TRBD and TRBJ reference segments using MiTCR v1.1. The analysis was restricted to V-J combinations with a frequency above 0.0001, which together covered over 99% of the repertoires. A TCS score was defined as the ratio of F50 (clonal expansion) to E x V (chaos), with BLOSUM62-based TCRdist applied between CDR3 peptides within each V-J. Welch's t-statistics and random forest reduced approximately 520 V-J features to roughly 13, which were used in a naive Bayes classifier (R e1071). No statistical method was used to fix the sample size in advance, and group allocation was not hidden from the investigators. The paper describes TCR Vbeta CDR3 sequencing of 140 or so peripheral blood samples, made up of 43 ophthalmopathy patients, roughly 75 hyperthyroidism patients and 17 progressor patients.

This clonotype was obtained from a woman younger than 30 with Graves disease. Donor details come from another sample of the same person, matched by shared clones. The chain is encoded by TRBV19 joined to TRBJ1-5; TRBD1 is possibly the D segment (5 matching bases). Sequenced here: peripheral blood mononuclear cells (PBMCs), sampled at new diagnosis, from a patient treated with antithyroid drugs. The DNA sequence reads TGTGCCAGTAGTATAACAGGAGGACTCGAGCCCCAGCATTTT. It translates as CASSITGGLEPQHF.